The source of this TCR beta chain is a study of regulatory T cells in long-lasting Graves disease. The study's findings and limits: Newly diagnosed patients had higher TCR diversity than persistent Graves' patients did.

Time point meaning: newly diagnosed GD, antithyroid drugs for less than 3 months. PBMC RNA was the source of the TCR library. Xi'an, China, was home to the endocrinology department that provided patients. In the case of this clonotype: Antigen specificity is unknown.

Library construction for TCR beta used iRepertoire HTBI primers and Arm-PCR of CDR3 regions. TCRdb redid the calling of the multiplex PCR reads with MiXCR, one entry per CDR3 protein. This sample has a few hundred thousand distinct CDR3 sequences, with 12% found just once. This same sample was also taken into another study, of T cells in Graves' hyperthyroidism and ophthalmopathy.

The sequences come from peripheral blood mononuclear cells (PBMCs), collected at new diagnosis, from a patient treated with antithyroid drugs. The source is a woman younger than 35 with Graves disease.

CDR3 amino acids: CASSLRDFRDDTQYF. The DNA of the CDR3 is TGCGCCAGCAGCCTCCGGGACTTCCGCGATGATACGCAGTATTTT. The chain recombines TRBV5-1 with TRBJ2-3, with D possibly matching TRBD2 (6 bases). Trimming removed 4 bases from V and 6 bases from J, with 18 bases in between. Looked up from germline, CDR1 is SGHRS and CDR2 is YFSETQ. The CDR3 is made up of 15 amino acids. The full variable domain, rest sourced from reference TRBV5-1 and TRBJ2-3, is KAGVTQTPRYLIKTRGQQVTLSCSPISGHRSVSWYQQTPGQGLQFLFEYFSETQRNKGNFPGRFSGRQFSNSRSEMNVSTLELGDSALYLCASSLRDFRDDTQYFGPGTRLTVL.